This section outlines one T cell receptor (beta chain) sequence together with its context. This clonotype was observed a few times. This clone's antigen is unknown. The input lacks base qualities; no much larger clone sits a single base away. Sequencing used an Illumina NovaSeq 6000. TCRalpha and TCRbeta cDNA libraries were built by 5'RACE with constant-segment primers, adding sample barcodes and unique molecular identifiers. RNA was extracted from every sample with Trizol reagent. The libraries were amplified in two PCR steps, and the second step added a second sample barcode and Illumina TruSeq adapters. Sequencing of the libraries was done on an Illumina NovaSeq, producing 2 x 150 bp paired-end reads. Under the source paper's analysis protocol: The reads were demultiplexed and collapsed into UMI-guided consensus sequences using migec v1.2.7. Using mixcr v2.1.11, UMI consensuses were aligned to TRA and TRB V and J templates and then assembled into clonotypes. A clonotype was counted as expanded or contracted only if both edgeR and NoisET called the change significant, with noise models trained on biological replicates. For edgeR calls, a false discovery rate-adjusted p below 0.01 and a log2 fold-change threshold of 1 were applied. As an exploratory analysis of dynamics, PCA with hierarchical clustering was applied to max-normalized trajectories of the 1000 most abundant clonotypes. The CD4 or CD8 phenotype of responding clones was assigned using the separately sequenced CD4+ and CD8+ repertoires. TCRdb reprocessed the public reads (quality trimming at Q25 with fastp, clone calling with MiXCR) and kept in-frame beta chains. All rows with the same CDR3 protein become a single entry with the most common DNA and genes. The V and J calls were not made by the authors but by TCRdb's processing. This sample is represented by 150,000 to 200,000 distinct CDR3 sequences; approximately 10% of them were singletons. 3.5% to 4.5% of the sample belongs to the ten largest clones.

These data are taken from a study of T-cell memory formation after mild COVID-19 (dated by TCRdb to the early 2020s). Background for the entire study: TCR sequence clusters from the two donors were found to be largely donor specific. In two donors, T-cell clones that expanded and contracted after mild COVID-19 were followed by sequencing TCRalpha and TCRbeta repertoires longitudinally. Two young, previously healthy adult volunteers made up the cohort, one male and one female.

Ficoll-Paque density gradient centrifugation was the method used to isolate PBMCs. Its CDR3 holds 14 amino acids, cysteine through phenylalanine. Only the CDR3 DNA stays, 42 bases, in frame from base 1. CDR1 and CDR2 (SGHTA, FQGNSA) derive from the germline V gene. V gives up 5 bases and J gives up 4 bases, and the segment between their germline ends measures 11 bases. What the authors observed across the whole study: The study covered only a couple of mild cases, and larger cohorts including severe cases with pre-infection samples were considered necessary. Contracting CD4+ clones appeared mostly in the CM and EM memory subsets, whereas CD8+ clones were enriched in EMRA. From day 15 to 85, contracting clones showed balanced CD4/CD8 phenotypes, whereas a second wave of clones that expanded from day 15 to 37 leaned towards CD4+. SARS-CoV-2 specificity of the second-wave clones peaking on day 37 was not confirmed. Some responding clones were found in pre-infection memory, which suggests that pre-existing cross-reactive memory T cells took part in the SARS-CoV-2 response.

Material: PBMCs or a T cell subset sorted from them (not recorded which). The chain couples TRBV7-2 to TRBJ1-4; a confident D gene designation cannot be given. This sequence originates from a man aged 18 to 29 who had mild COVID-19 (a few samples of this study predate the infection). The sample titles of this study are shuffled in the database, so cell type and time point are left out; the donor was told from shared clones. The CDR3 is CASSLGRVNEKLFF. The nucleotide sequence reads TGTGCCAGCAGCCTAGGGAGGGTTAATGAAAAACTGTTTTTT.